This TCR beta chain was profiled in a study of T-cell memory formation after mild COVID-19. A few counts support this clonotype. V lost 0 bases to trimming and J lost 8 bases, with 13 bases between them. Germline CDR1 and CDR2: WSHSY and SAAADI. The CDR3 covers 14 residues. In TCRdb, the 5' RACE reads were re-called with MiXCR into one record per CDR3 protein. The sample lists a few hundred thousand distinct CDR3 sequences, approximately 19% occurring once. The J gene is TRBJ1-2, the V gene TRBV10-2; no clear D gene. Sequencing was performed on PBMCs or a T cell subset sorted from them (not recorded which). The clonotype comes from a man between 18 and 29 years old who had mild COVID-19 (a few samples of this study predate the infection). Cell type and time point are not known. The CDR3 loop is CASSESWPTGGYTF. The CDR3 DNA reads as TGCGCCAGCAGTGAGTCATGGCCCACCGGGGGCTACACCTTC.